The entry below describes one T cell receptor beta chain. The antigen remains undetermined. Preparation of TCR beta libraries was done by quantitative 5'-RACE with molecular barcodes. MiXCR was run by TCRdb on the 5' RACE reads, yielding one entry per CDR3 protein. The sample shows some 130,000 distinct CDR3 sequences, over 15% of them seen only once. The data originate from a study of CD8 T cells in ankylosing spondylitis. Overall study findings and caveats: Roughly eight highly homologous variants made up a TCR beta motif that seemed to typify ankylosing spondylitis blood. Reports of some motif variants in reactive arthritis synovial fluid and blood predate this one.

The V end was cut by 2 bases, the J end by 5 bases, with 9 bases between. CDR3 length equals 13 residues. The chain joins TRBV12-3 or TRBV12-4 to TRBJ2-5, with D perhaps matching TRBD1 (6 bases). Sample: blood, either unsorted or a sorted T cell fraction (not recorded which). The receptor comes from a male donor with ankylosing spondylitis. The CDR3 DNA reads TGTGCCAGCAGTTTAACAGGGCGGGAGACCCAGTACTTC. Its translation is CASSLTGRETQYF.